The TCR beta chain under discussion was sequenced for a study of blood T cell repertoires in COVID-19. Study overall: Specimens from acute and convalescent COVID-19 originated in the United States, Italy and Spain. T cells, B-cell-depleted T cells, or PBMCs supplied cDNA or gDNA.

This CDR3 region has 15 residues. Trimming shortened V by 2 bases and J by 2 bases, and 12 bases separated the two germline ends. Germline CDR1 is MNHNS and CDR2 is SASEGT. Authors' data handling: Nucleated cell number was recorded as an estimate derived from reference gene primer amplification. Produced via immunoSEQ multiplex PCR; TCRdb's table is partial and in-frame only. V, J and clone size were drawn from that table, and D and trimming were deduced from the DNA. Among 110,000 to 150,000 clones, more than 75% were seen once, and the ten largest hold 4.2%. The genes are TRBV6-1 and TRBJ2-5; TRBD1 is a possible D gene (6 bases). This TCR came from a man between 60 and 75 years old with acute or convalescent COVID-19. Sequencing input: peripheral blood. CDR3 bases: TGTGCCAGCAGTGAACAAGGACAGAGACAAGAGACCCAGTACTTC. This sequence encodes CASSEQGQRQETQYF.